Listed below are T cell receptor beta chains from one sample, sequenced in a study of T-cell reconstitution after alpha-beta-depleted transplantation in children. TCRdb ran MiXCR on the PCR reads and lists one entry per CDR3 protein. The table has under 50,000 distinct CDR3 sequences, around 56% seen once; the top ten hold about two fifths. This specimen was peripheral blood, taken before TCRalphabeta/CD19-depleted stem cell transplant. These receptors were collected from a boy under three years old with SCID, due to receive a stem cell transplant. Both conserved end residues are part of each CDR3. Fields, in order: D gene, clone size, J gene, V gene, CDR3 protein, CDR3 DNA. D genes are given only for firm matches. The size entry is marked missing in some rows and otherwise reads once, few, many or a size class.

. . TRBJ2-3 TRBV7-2 CASRGVDTQYF TGTGCCAGCAGGGGGGTGGATACGCAGTATTTT
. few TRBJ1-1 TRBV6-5 CASSYSGSGSTEAFF TGTGCCAGCAGTTACAGTGGGTCGGGGAGCACTGAAGCTTTCTTT
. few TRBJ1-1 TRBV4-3 CASSQDRTATEAFF TGCGCCAGCAGCCAAGATCGGACAGCCACTGAAGCTTTCTTT
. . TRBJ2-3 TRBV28 CASSFGVRPFTDTQYF TGTGCCAGCAGTTTTGGGGTCCGCCCGTTCACAGATACGCAGTATTTT
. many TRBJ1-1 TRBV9 CASSVIMNTEAFF TGTGCCAGCAGCGTAATCATGAACACTGAAGCTTTCTTT
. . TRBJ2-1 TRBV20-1 CSAVGQPYNEQFF TGCAGTGCTGTAGGACAGCCATACAATGAGCAGTTCTTC
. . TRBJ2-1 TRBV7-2 CASSADSHEQFF TGTGCCAGCAGCGCCGACAGTCATGAGCAGTTCTTC
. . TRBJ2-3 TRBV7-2 CASSLWVGGQGTDTQYF TGTGCCAGCAGCTTATGGGTGGGGGGGCAGGGCACAGATACGCAGTATTTT
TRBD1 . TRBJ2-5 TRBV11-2 CASSPSGTGNTETQYF TGTGCCAGCAGCCCCTCGGGGACAGGGAATACGGAGACCCAGTACTTC
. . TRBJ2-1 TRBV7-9 CASSRPMDSNEQFF TGTGCCAGCAGCCGCCCGATGGACAGTAATGAGCAGTTCTTC
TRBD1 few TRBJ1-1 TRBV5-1 CASSLGWTGRGSEAFF TGCGCCAGCAGCTTGGGCTGGACAGGGCGGGGGTCTGAAGCTTTCTTT
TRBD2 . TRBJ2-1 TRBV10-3 CAISPSGGADNEQFF TGTGCCATCAGTCCTAGCGGGGGGGCCGACAATGAGCAGTTCTTC
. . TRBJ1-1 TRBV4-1 CASSQDYSGTF TGCGCCAGCAGCCAAGATTACTCAGGAACCTTT
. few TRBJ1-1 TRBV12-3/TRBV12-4 CASSFGTGDRAFF TGTGCCAGCAGTTTCGGGACGGGTGATAGGGCTTTCTTT
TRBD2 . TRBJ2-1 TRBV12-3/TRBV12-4 CASSARGSGTYNEQFF TGTGCCAGCAGTGCCCGTGGTAGCGGGACGTACAATGAGCAGTTCTTC
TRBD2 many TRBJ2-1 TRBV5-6 CASSLRLAGRDEQFF TGTGCCAGCAGCTTGCGGCTAGCGGGGCGGGATGAGCAGTTCTTC
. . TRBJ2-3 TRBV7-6 CASSSSRGWVPTDTQYF TGTGCCAGCAGCTCAAGCAGGGGCTGGGTCCCCACAGATACGCAGTATTTT
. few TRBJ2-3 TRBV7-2 CASSLALSDTQYF TGTGCCAGCAGCTTAGCGCTGTCAGATACGCAGTATTTT
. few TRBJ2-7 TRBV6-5 CASSYSTHYEQYF TGTGCCAGCAGTTACTCTACCCACTACGAGCAGTACTTC
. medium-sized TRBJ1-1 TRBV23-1 CASSIKLTREPTEAFF TGCGCCAGCAGCATAAAATTAACCCGGGAACCTACTGAAGCTTTCTTT
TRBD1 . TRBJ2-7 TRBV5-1 CASSFTGQGAIEQYF TGCGCCAGCAGCTTTACGGGACAGGGGGCTATCGAGCAGTACTTC
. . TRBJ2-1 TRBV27 CASSFRSGNEQFF TGTGCCAGCAGTTTTAGGAGCGGCAATGAGCAGTTCTTC
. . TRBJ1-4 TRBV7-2 CASSLRQATNEKLFF TGTGCCAGCAGCCTGAGACAGGCGACTAATGAAAAACTGTTTTTT
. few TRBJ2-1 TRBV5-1 CASSLFTGYNEQFF TGCGCCAGCAGCTTATTTACGGGGTATAATGAGCAGTTCTTC
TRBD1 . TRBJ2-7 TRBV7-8 CASSLRTGGYEQYF TGTGCCAGCAGCTTACGGACAGGGGGCTACGAGCAGTACTTC
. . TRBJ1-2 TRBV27 CASSPGINYGYTF TGTGCCAGCAGTCCCGGGATAAACTATGGCTACACCTTC
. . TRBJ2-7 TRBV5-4 CASSSPTYEQYF TGTGCCAGCAGTTCTCCTACCTACGAGCAGTACTTC
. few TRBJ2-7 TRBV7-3 CASSLNGGTYEQYF TGTGCCAGCAGCTTAAATGGGGGGACCTACGAGCAGTACTTC
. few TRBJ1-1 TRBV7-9 CASTPAEFRTEAFF TGTGCCAGCACCCCCGCGGAGTTTAGGACTGAAGCTTTCTTT
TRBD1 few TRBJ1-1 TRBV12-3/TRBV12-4 CASSGQGVDAFF TGTGCCAGCAGCGGACAGGGAGTGGACGCTTTCTTT
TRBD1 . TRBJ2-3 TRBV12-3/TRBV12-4 CASGTGGSFTDTQYF TGTGCCAGCGGTACAGGGGGGTCGTTCACAGATACGCAGTATTTT
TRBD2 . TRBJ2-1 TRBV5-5 CASRSGGLDEQFF TGTGCCAGCAGGAGCGGGGGGCTGGATGAGCAGTTCTTC
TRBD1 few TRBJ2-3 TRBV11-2 CASSSRDRGSDTQYF TGTGCCAGCAGCAGCCGGGACAGGGGGTCCGATACGCAGTATTTT
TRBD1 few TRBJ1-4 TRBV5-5 CASSLGTGAEKLFF TGTGCCAGCAGCTTGGGGACAGGGGCTGAAAAACTGTTTTTT
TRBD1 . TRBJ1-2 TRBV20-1 CSARHTGGYGYTF TGCAGTGCTAGACACACAGGGGGCTATGGCTACACCTTC